This passage covers 25 T cell receptor beta chains from one sample sequenced in a study of cytomegalovirus exposure and HLA in healthy donors. The PCR used 60 Vbeta and 13 Jbeta primers. Sequenced by immunoSEQ multiplex PCR; TCRdb stores in-frame clones only, minus some. This sample has nearly 110,000 clones, with 82% found just once. Sequenced sample: PBMCs. All receptors derive from a man younger than 45 in good health and CMV-seropositive.

This clone was recorded only once. V gene TRBV7-2 combines with J gene TRBJ1-2; D is unresolved. Germline CDR1 SGHTA, CDR2 FQGNSA. The CDR3 covers 15 residues. V was shortened by 7 bases and J by 1 base, with 16 bases between the two germline ends. This CDR3 is CASTSAIGVNYGYTF. Here the CDR3 DNA reads TGTGCCAGCACCTCAGCTATAGGAGTTAACTATGGCTACACCTTC. Filled out from reference TRBV7-2 and TRBJ1-2, the complete variable domain reads GAGVSQSPSNKVTEKGKDVELRCDPISGHTALYWYRQSLGQGLEFLIYFQGNSAPDKSGLPSDRFSAERTGGSVSTLTIQRTQQEDSAVYLCASTSAIGVNYGYTFGSGTRLTVV.

As to this clone: Its ends do not fully match the called genes, so a read error is possible. The rearrangement links TRBV7-6 to TRBJ2-6; the D gene is possibly TRBD1 (5 bases). The CDR3 has 17 amino acids. Germline CDR1 is SGHVS and CDR2 is FNYEAQ. The CDR3 sequence is CASSSTRALAGANGLTF. The CDR3 region has the DNA TGTGCCAGCAGCTCAACCCGGGCCTTAGCTGGGGCCAACGGCCTGACTTTC.

V is TRBV6-5 and J is TRBJ2-5; 8 bases map to TRBD2. Gene TRBJ2-7 matches the end of the DNA better, so the J call may be wrong. This CDR3 spans 14 amino acids. The germline gives CDR1 MNHEY, CDR2 SVGAGI. CDR3 DNA: TGTGCCAGCAGTTTCCTTAGCGGGGCCTACGAGCAGTACTTC. Translating it yields CASSFLSGAYEQYF.

V is TRBV19 and J is TRBJ1-2, with TRBD1 matching over 9 bases. This CDR3 region has 15 residues. The ends lost 6 bases at V and 5 bases at J; junction bases unmatched: 10. Germline V gene data show CDR1 as LNHDA and CDR2 as SQIVND (reference sequence). The DNA for the CDR3 is TGTGCCAGTAGCCTGAAGGACAGGGGTCATTATGGCTACACCTTC. Amino acids: CASSLKDRGHYGYTF.

This clone qualifies as medium-sized. J is TRBJ1-6 and V is TRBV7-6, with unresolved D. Germline CDR1 and CDR2: SGHVS and FNYEAQ. The ends were cut back, 5 bases at V and 15 bases at J, with 17 bases in the middle. The CDR3 has 13 amino acids. CDR3 sequence (DNA): TGTGCCAGCAGCCCCCGCCCGGGATCAGACCTCCACTTT. Its protein product is CASSPRPGSDLHF.

The chain links TRBV5-4 to TRBJ2-3; weak D call: TRBD1 (6 bases). Trimming stripped 4 bases from V and 3 bases from J, with 15 bases between. This CDR3 is built from 15 residues. The V gene's germline CDR1 is SGHNT and CDR2 YYREEE (reference sequence). CDR3: CASSTRDTLTDTQYF. The CDR3 DNA is TGTGCCAGCAGCACGAGGGACACCTTAACAGATACGCAGTATTTT.

The rearrangement joins TRBV6-5 to TRBJ2-1, with 11 bases identical to TRBD2. Per germline, CDR1 MNHEY and CDR2 SVGAGI. V gave up 0 bases and J gave up 9 bases; unmatched junction bases: 4. This CDR3 region has 15 residues. The DNA of the CDR3 is TGTGCCAGCAGTTACTCCCTAGCGGGGGGTGGTGAGCAGTTCTTC. It specifies CASSYSLAGGGEQFF.

In nucleotides, the CDR3 is TGTGCCAGCAGCCCAGGACAGGGGGGGCAGCCCCAGCATTTT. Its translation: CASSPGQGGQPQHF. The gene calls are TRBV11-2 and TRBJ1-5, with 10 bases lining up with TRBD1. The junction had 5 bases not matched to a gene; V was cut back by 5 bases and J by 7 bases. The CDR3 extends over 14 amino acids. CDR1 is SGHAT and CDR2 is FQNNGV in the germline V gene.

This clone has a single count. The chain recombines TRBV6-5 with TRBJ2-3; D uncertain. The CDR3 is 14 amino acids. Germline V gene sequence: CDR1 MNHEY, CDR2 SVGAGI. The germline V and J ends were trimmed by 6 bases and 6 bases, with 16 bases remaining between them. In DNA, the CDR3 is TGTGCCAGCAGCTGGGCTTACTCCATGGATACGCAGTATTTT. As protein: CASSWAYSMDTQYF.

This rearrangement joins TRBV7-8 to TRBJ1-6; TRBD1 agrees at 7 bases. CDR1 is SGHVS and CDR2 is FQNEAQ in the germline V gene. V shed 2 bases, J shed 10 bases, and the junction held 14 bases outside the gene matches. The CDR3 totals 17 residues. The CDR3 here is CASSLRDYRGPGSPLHF. CDR3 DNA: TGTGCCAGCAGCTTACGAGACTACAGGGGACCTGGGTCACCCCTCCACTTT.

The chain recombines TRBV5-1 with TRBJ2-5; possibly TRBD2 for D (5 bases). In germline, CDR1 is SGHRS, CDR2 YFSETQ. V was cut by 5 bases and J by 0 bases, with 8 bases left in between. This CDR3 has 13 residues. DNA for the CDR3: TGCGCCAGCAGTGGGAGTAACCAAGAGACCCAGTACTTC. Translated, it gives CASSGSNQETQYF.

The chain employs TRBV4-2 and TRBJ2-7, with TRBD2 as a possible D gene (6 bases). CDR1 is LGHNA, CDR2 YNFKEQ, per germline. The CDR3 spans 17 residues. V lost 2 bases to trimming and J lost 0 bases, with 17 bases between them. CDR3 protein: CASSQTYLAPNSYEQYF. The CDR3 bases are TGTGCCAGCAGCCAAACATACCTAGCGCCCAACTCCTACGAGCAGTACTTC.

The chain has TRBV7-9 and TRBJ2-7; weak D call: TRBD2 (5 bases). The CDR3 covers 14 residues. Between the trimmed V and J ends, which lost 3 bases and 5 bases, there was a span of 14 bases. Germline assignment: CDR1 SEHNR and CDR2 FQNEAQ (reference sequence). The CDR3 protein is CASSFDEGSNEQYF. Here the CDR3 DNA reads TGTGCCAGCAGCTTTGATGAGGGATCCAACGAGCAGTACTTC.

In the case of this clone: At one end the junction does not follow the germline gene, possibly because of a read error. V and J are TRBV5-1 and TRBJ2-2, with D maybe TRBD1 (6 bases). The germline V gene encodes CDR1 SGHRS and CDR2 YFSETQ. This CDR3 spans 17 amino acids. The CDR3 DNA is TGCGCCAGCAGTTTGGGTACCGGGACACAAAGAACCGGGGAGCTGTTTTTT. Its translation is CASSLGTGTQRTGELFF.

J is TRBJ2-1 and V is TRBV5-4; 9 nucleotides line up with TRBD1. Germline V gene lookup returns CDR1 SGHNT and CDR2 YYREEE (reference sequence). This CDR3 has 16 amino acids. V lost 5 bases and J lost 4; bases outside the gene matches: 10. As DNA, the CDR3 is TGTGCCAGCAGTTCGATGGGACAGGGTCCGTACAATGAGCAGTTCTTC. This codes for CASSSMGQGPYNEQFF.

V gene TRBV4-1 combines with J gene TRBJ2-3; TRBD2 matches at 9 bases. V was clipped by 6 bases and J by 5 bases; unmatched bases: 12. Germline assignment: CDR1 MGHRA and CDR2 YSYEKL. CDR3 size: 16 residues. In DNA, the CDR3 is TGCGCCAGCAGGTCATCCGCTAGCGGGGCGGTAGATACGCAGTATTTT. Protein: CASRSSASGAVDTQYF.

The rearrangement links TRBV11-3 to TRBJ2-2; 10 bases fit TRBD1. Germline CDR1 SGHNT, CDR2 YENEEA. V lost 3 bases, J lost 7 bases, and 8 bases stayed unmatched. The CDR3 consists of 16 residues. CDR3 in amino acids: CASSLGGQGYIGELFF. Written as DNA, the CDR3 is TGTGCCAGCAGCTTGGGGGGACAGGGGTATATCGGGGAGCTGTTTTTT.

The gene calls are TRBV5-6 and TRBJ2-1, with D maybe TRBD1 (6 bases). The length of the CDR3 is 13 residues. Deletions cut 3 bases from V and 6 bases from J, with 10 bases between. The germline V gene encodes CDR1 SGHDT and CDR2 YYEEEE. The CDR3 coding sequence is TGTGCCAGCAGCTCGGACAGCCTCAATGAGCAGTTCTTC. This sequence encodes CASSSDSLNEQFF.

The chain has TRBV6-5 and TRBJ1-1, with D possibly matching TRBD1 (6 bases). The CDR3 is 14 amino acids. Trimming cost V 6 bases and J 10 bases, with 21 bases left between them. Germline-derived CDR1 and CDR2 are MNHEY and SVGAGI. The CDR3 region has the DNA TGTGCCAGCAGCCGCCTAGCCTCACAGGGCGGAGCTTTCTTT. Protein: CASSRLASQGGAFF.

The chain recombines TRBV2 with TRBJ1-6, with 8 nucleotides matching TRBD1. J was trimmed by 8 bases and V by 7 bases; bases with no gene match: 4. Germline V gives CDR1 SNHLY, CDR2 FYNNEI. This CDR3 is 13 amino acids long. As DNA, the CDR3 is TGTGCCAGCACCGGGACAGGCGATTCACCCCTCCACTTT. Translated: CASTGTGDSPLHF.

This chain connects TRBV6-1 to TRBJ1-5; D may be TRBD1 (6 bases). Trimming left V 6 bases short and J 5 bases short, with 14 bases between. The CDR3 is made up of 14 amino acids. The germline V gene encodes CDR1 MNHNS and CDR2 SASEGT. The CDR3 nucleotides are TGTGCCAGCAGCCCGCAGGGGCGCCATCAGCCCCAGCATTTT. This encodes CASSPQGRHQPQHF.

This rearrangement joins TRBV4-1 to TRBJ1-5; D may be TRBD1 (6 bases). Trimming shortened V by 4 bases and J by 7 bases, and 20 bases separated the two germline ends. Germline CDR1 is MGHRA and CDR2 is YSYEKL. The CDR3 covers 16 residues. CDR3 bases: TGCGCCAGCAGCCTTCTGCCGCAGGGGCTGAACCAGCCCCAGCATTTT. It codes for CASSLLPQGLNQPQHF.

V gene TRBV2 combines with J gene TRBJ1-5; 7 bases fit TRBD1. Germline CDR1 SNHLY, CDR2 FYNNEI. The CDR3 covers 16 residues. Germline trimming cut 4 bases from V and 1 base from J; bases unmatched to any gene: 7. CDR3 nucleotide sequence: TGTGCCAGCAGTGGAGGAGGGGGCGGGAGCAATCAGCCCCAGCATTTT. Translated: CASSGGGGGSNQPQHF.

This sequence joins TRBV29-1 and TRBJ2-3; no firm D call. CDR1 and CDR2 (germline): SQVTM, ANQGSEA. This CDR3 is 14 amino acids long. Between the trimmed V and J ends, which lost 7 bases and 11 bases, there was a span of 25 bases. CDR3 amino acids: CSAPALSVNTWQYF. The CDR3 DNA follows: TGCAGCGCCCCCGCACTATCAGTTAATACGTGGCAGTATTTT.

The gene calls are TRBV5-4 and TRBJ2-1, with D possibly being TRBD2 (6 bases). The V gene's germline CDR1 is SGHNT and CDR2 YYREEE (reference sequence). This CDR3 has 14 residues. The CDR3 DNA reads TGTGCAGGAGGGTCGGCGGGGTACTACAATGAGCAGTTCTTC. Its protein product is CAGGSAGYYNEQFF. Complete variable domain (other parts from reference TRBV5-4 and TRBJ2-1): ETGVTQSPTHLIKTRGQQVTLRCSSQSGHNTVSWYQQALGQGPQFIFQYYREEENGRGNFPPRFSGLQFPNYSSELNVNALELDDSALYLCAGGSAGYYNEQFFGPGTRLTVL.